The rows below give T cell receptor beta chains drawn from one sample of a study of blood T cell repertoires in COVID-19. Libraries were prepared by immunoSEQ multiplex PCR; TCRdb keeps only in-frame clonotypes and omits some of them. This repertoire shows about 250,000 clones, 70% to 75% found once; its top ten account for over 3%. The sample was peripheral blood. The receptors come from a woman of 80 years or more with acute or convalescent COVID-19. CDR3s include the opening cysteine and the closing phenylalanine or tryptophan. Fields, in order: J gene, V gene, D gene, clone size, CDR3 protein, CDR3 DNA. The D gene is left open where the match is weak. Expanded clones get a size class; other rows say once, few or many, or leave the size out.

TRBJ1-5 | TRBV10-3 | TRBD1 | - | CAISESLRGQQPQHF | TGTGCCATCAGTGAGAGTCTCAGGGGGCAACAGCCCCAGCATTTT
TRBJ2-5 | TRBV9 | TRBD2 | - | CASSVRAGAETQYF | TGTGCCAGCAGCGTTCGAGCGGGAGCGGAGACCCAGTACTTC
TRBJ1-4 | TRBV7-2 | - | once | CASSLVGAGRAEKLFF | TGTGCCAGCAGCTTAGTTGGGGCCGGGAGGGCGGAAAAACTGTTTTTT
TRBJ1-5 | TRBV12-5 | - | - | CASGPDRSNQPQHF | TGTGCTAGTGGTCCGGACAGAAGCAATCAGCCCCAGCATTTT
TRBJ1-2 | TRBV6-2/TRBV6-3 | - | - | CASSYRRAAQNYGYTF | TGTGCCAGCAGCTATCGGAGGGCCGCCCAAAACTATGGCTACACCTTC
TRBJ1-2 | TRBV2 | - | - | CASSNLPGEGYTF | TGTGCCAGCAGTAATCTTCCAGGCGAAGGCTACACCTTC
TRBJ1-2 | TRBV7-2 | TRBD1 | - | CASSPRQGIIYGYTF | TGTGCCAGCAGCCCCAGACAGGGAATAATCTATGGCTACACCTTC
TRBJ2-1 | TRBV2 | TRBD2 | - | CASSAPSGRAYNEQFF | TGTGCCAGCAGCGCTCCGAGCGGGAGGGCCTACAATGAGCAGTTCTTC
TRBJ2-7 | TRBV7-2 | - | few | CASSLAGTPNSYEQYF | TGTGCCAGCAGCTTAGCCGGGACACCTAACTCCTACGAGCAGTACTTC
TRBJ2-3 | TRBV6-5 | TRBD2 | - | CASSSGTTTDTQYF | TGTGCCAGCAGTTCCGGGACTACCACAGATACGCAGTATTTT
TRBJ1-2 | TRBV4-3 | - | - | CASSQGGGGSYGYTF | TGCGCCAGCAGCCAAGGGGGAGGGGGATCCTATGGCTACACCTTC
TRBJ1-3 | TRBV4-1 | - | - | CASSQSQGSGNTIYF | TGCGCCAGCAGCCAATCGCAGGGTTCTGGAAACACCATATATTTT
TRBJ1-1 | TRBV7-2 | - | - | CASSSHMVGAQGAFF | TGTGCCAGCAGCTCCCACATGGTGGGGGCTCAAGGGGCTTTCTTT
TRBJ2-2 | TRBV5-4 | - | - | CASSTSGTYTGELFF | TGTGCCAGCAGCACCTCCGGGACATACACCGGGGAGCTGTTTTTT
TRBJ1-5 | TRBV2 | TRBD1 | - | CASSQTGGASSPQHF | TGTGCCAGCAGTCAAACAGGGGGGGCTTCTTCGCCCCAGCATTTT
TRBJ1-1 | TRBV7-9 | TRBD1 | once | CASSLEGTGGTEAFF | TGTGCCAGCAGCTTAGAGGGAACAGGGGGCACTGAAGCTTTCTTT
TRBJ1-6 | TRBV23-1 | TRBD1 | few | CASRQTGDNSPLHF | TGCGCCAGCAGACAGACAGGGGATAATTCACCCCTCCACTTT
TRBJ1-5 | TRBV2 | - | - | CASSGRWQGIGQPQHF | TGTGCCAGCAGTGGTAGATGGCAGGGGATCGGTCAGCCCCAGCATTTT
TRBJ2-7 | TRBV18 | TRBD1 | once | CASSLKATGAEVEQYF | TGTGCCAGCTCACTGAAAGCGACAGGGGCAGAGGTCGAGCAGTACTTC
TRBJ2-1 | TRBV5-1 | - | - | CASSLDPGTEYSEQFF | TGCGCCAGCAGCTTGGACCCCGGGACTGAATATAGTGAGCAGTTCTTC
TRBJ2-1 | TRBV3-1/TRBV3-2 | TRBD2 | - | CASSQGGLAGEQFF | TGTGCCAGCAGCCAAGGGGGACTAGCGGGGGAGCAGTTCTTC
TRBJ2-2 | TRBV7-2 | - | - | CASSLGLALGELFF | TGTGCCAGCAGCTTAGGACTCGCTCTCGGGGAGCTGTTTTTT
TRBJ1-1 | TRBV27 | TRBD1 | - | CASSGFPGQGGGGEAFF | TGTGCCAGCAGCGGATTCCCGGGACAGGGAGGGGGTGGTGAAGCTTTCTTT
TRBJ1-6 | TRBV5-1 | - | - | CASSLEWLTYNSPLHF | TGCGCCAGCAGCTTGGAGTGGCTCACATATAATTCACCCCTCCACTTT
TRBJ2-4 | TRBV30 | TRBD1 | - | CAWSQGAGPIQLQYF | TGTGCCTGGAGTCAGGGGGCCGGCCCCATCCAACTTCAGTACTTC
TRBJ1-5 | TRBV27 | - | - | CASSPLGARQPQHF | TGTGCCAGCAGTCCCTTGGGGGCTAGGCAGCCCCAGCATTTT
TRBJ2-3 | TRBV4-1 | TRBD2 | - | CASSHLPTGGDPTDTQYF | TGCGCCAGCAGCCACCTCCCAACCGGGGGGGACCCCACAGATACGCAGTATTTT
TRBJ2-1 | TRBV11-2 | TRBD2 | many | CASSFGTSGNEQFF | TGTGCCAGCAGCTTTGGGACTAGCGGAAATGAGCAGTTCTTC
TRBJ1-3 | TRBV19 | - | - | CASSISRGNTIYF | TGTGCCAGTAGTATAAGTCGGGGGAACACCATATATTTT
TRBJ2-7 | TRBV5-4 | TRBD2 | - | CASSSPGLAGVDEQYF | TGTGCCAGCAGCTCTCCGGGACTAGCGGGAGTTGACGAGCAGTACTTC
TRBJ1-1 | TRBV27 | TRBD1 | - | CASSFRDRAKAFF | TGTGCCAGCAGTTTTCGGGACAGGGCTAAAGCTTTCTTT
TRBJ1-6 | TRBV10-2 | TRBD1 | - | CASRDSTGVTSPLHF | TGCGCCAGCAGGGACTCTACAGGGGTGACTTCACCCCTCCACTTT
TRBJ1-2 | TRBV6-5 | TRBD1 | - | CASQGANYGYTF | TGTGCCAGCCAGGGGGCGAACTATGGCTACACCTTC
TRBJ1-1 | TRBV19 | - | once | CASSPHRESTEAFF | TGTGCCAGTAGTCCCCACAGGGAGAGCACTGAAGCTTTCTTT